This record covers a single T cell receptor beta chain. The V end was cut by 2 bases, the J end by 0 bases, with 8 bases between. The CDR3 consists of 15 residues. The germline CDR1 and CDR2 sequences are KGHSH and LQKENI. Sequencing was performed with immunoSEQ multiplex PCR; in TCRdb, only in-frame clones are kept and a portion is missing. The sample carries tens of thousands of clones, roughly 90% recorded once. Systemic immunosuppression or a history of autoimmune disease excluded patients. This specimen belongs to a study of OX40 agonist ivuxolimab in advanced cancers. Across the study: Partial responses, seen in three patients, involved one hepatocellular carcinoma and two cutaneous melanomas.

The rearrangement links TRBV18 to TRBJ2-1; no clear D gene. Sequencing was performed on CD4+ or CD8+ T cells sorted from blood, taken in a trial of the OX40 agonist ivuxolimab. This receptor was obtained from an adult with an advanced solid tumor such as melanoma, head and neck, liver or kidney cancer. CDR3 sequence reads: CASSPDSSSYNEQFF. Here the CDR3 DNA reads TGTGCCAGCTCACCAGACTCGAGCTCCTACAATGAGCAGTTCTTC.